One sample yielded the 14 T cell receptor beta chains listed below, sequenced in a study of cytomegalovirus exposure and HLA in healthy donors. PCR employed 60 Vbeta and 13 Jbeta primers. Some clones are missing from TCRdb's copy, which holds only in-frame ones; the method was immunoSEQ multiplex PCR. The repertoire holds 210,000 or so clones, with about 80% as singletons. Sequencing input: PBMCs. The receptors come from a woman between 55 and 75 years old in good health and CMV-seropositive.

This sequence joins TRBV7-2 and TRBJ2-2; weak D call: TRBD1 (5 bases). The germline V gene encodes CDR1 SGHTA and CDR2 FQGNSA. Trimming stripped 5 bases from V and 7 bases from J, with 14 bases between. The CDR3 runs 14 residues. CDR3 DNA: TGTGCCAGCAGCAAAGGGGCCCTCGGCGGGGAGCTGTTTTTT. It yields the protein CASSKGALGGELFF.

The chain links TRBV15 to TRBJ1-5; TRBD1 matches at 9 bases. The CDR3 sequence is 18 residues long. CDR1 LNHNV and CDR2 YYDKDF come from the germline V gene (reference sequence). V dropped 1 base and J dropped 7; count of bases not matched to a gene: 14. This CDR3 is CATSRASFSTGGRQPQHF. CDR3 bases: TGTGCCACCAGCAGAGCTTCCTTTAGTACAGGGGGCCGGCAGCCCCAGCATTTT.

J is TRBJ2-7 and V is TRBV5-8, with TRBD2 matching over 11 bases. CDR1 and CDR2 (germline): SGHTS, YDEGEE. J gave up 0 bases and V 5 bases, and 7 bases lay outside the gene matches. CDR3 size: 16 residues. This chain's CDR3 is CASSMTSGTPSYEQYF. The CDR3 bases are TGTGCCAGCAGTATGACTAGCGGGACACCCTCCTACGAGCAGTACTTC.

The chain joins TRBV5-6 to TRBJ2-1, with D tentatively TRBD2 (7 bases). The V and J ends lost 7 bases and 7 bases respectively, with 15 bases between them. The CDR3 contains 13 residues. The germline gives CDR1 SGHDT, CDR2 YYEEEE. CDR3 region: CASVQGGGNEQFF. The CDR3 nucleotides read TGTGCCAGCGTCCAGGGAGGGGGTAATGAGCAGTTCTTC.

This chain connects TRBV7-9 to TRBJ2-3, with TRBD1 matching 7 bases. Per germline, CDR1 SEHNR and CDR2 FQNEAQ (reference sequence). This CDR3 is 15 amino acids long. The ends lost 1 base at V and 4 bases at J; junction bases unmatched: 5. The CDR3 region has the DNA TGTGCCAGCAGCTTAGGACAGGGTGCAGCAGATACGCAGTATTTT. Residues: CASSLGQGAADTQYF.

The CDR3 DNA reads TGTGCCAGCAGCCTACGGCAGGGTGGCAATGAGCAGTTCTTC. Translation gives CASSLRQGGNEQFF. The chain joins TRBV11-1 to TRBJ2-1; D may be TRBD1 (5 bases). The CDR3 is 14 residues long. CDR1 SGHAT and CDR2 FQDESV come from the germline V gene (reference sequence). V was shortened by 5 bases and J by 6 bases, with 14 bases between the two germline ends.

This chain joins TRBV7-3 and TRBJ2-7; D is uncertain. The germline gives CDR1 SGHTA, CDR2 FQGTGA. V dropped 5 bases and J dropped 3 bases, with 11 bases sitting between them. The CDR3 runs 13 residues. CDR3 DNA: TGTGCCAGCAGCCCACGAGAGCACTACGAGCAGTACTTC. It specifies CASSPREHYEQYF.

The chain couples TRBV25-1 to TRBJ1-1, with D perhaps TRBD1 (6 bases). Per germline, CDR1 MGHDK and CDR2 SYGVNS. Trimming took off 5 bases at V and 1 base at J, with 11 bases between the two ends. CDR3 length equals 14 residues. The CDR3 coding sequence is TGTGCCAGCAGTCCATCGACAGGGAACACTGAAGCTTTCTTT. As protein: CASSPSTGNTEAFF.

DNA for the CDR3: TGCGCCAGCAGTGAGTCTGGACTAGCGGGAGGGCCGACAGATACGCAGTATTTT. As protein: CASSESGLAGGPTDTQYF. The rearrangement joins TRBV10-1 to TRBJ2-3; 15 nucleotides line up with TRBD2. Germline CDR1 is WNHNN and CDR2 is SYGVQD (reference sequence). The junction had 4 bases not matched to a gene; V was cut back by 0 bases and J by 3 bases. This CDR3 contains 18 residues.

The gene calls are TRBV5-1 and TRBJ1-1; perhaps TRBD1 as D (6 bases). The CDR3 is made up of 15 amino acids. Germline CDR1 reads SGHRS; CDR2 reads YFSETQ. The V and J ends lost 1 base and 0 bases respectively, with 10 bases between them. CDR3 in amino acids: CASSLTGQMNTEAFF. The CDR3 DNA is TGCGCCAGCAGCTTGACGGGACAAATGAACACTGAAGCTTTCTTT. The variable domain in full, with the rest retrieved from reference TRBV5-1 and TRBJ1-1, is KAGVTQTPRYLIKTRGQQVTLSCSPISGHRSVSWYQQTPGQGLQFLFEYFSETQRNKGNFPGRFSGRQFSNSRSEMNVSTLELGDSALYLCASSLTGQMNTEAFFGQGTRLTVV.

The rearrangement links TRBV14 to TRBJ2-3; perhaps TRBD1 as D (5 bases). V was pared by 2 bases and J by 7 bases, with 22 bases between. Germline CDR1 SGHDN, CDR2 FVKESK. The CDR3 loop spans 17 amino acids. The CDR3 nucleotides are TGTGCCAGCAGCCAACAGGGTCCCGGCAGGTCAGACAATACGCAGTATTTT. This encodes CASSQQGPGRSDNTQYF.

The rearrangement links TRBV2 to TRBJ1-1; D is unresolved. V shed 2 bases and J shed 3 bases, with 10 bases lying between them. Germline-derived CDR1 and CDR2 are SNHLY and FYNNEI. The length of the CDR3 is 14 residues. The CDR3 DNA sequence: TGTGCCAGCAGTGAAATGGGGAGTTACACTGAAGCTTTCTTT. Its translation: CASSEMGSYTEAFF.

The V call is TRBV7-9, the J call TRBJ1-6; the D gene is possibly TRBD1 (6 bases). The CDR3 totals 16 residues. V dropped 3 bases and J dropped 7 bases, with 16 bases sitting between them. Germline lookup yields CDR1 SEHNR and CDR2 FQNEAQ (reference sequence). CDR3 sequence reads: CASSLIRGKRNSPLHF. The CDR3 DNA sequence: TGTGCCAGCAGCTTGATAAGGGGGAAAAGGAATTCACCCCTCCACTTT.

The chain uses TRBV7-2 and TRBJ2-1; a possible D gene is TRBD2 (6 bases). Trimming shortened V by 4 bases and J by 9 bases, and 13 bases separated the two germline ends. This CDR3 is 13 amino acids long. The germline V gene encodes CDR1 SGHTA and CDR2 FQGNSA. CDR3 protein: CASSSGLSPEQFF. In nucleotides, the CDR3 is TGTGCCAGCAGCTCGGGACTCTCCCCTGAGCAGTTCTTC.